A selection of T cell receptor beta chains follows, all from one sample in a study of post-analysis software for immune sequencing data. TCRdb re-called the PCR reads through MiXCR, storing one row per CDR3 protein. The sample records some 700,000 distinct CDR3 sequences, around 64% being singletons. Sequenced input: blood. Every receptor here comes from a girl aged 2 to 9 with multiple sclerosis. CDR3s include the opening cysteine and the closing phenylalanine or tryptophan. The D gene is left open where the match is weak. Rows give clone size only sometimes, using once, few, many, or a class for an expanded clone.

TRBJ1-2 TRBV4-2 TRBD1 few TGTGCCAGCAGCCAAGGTGGGACAGGGGCTAACTATGGCTACACCTTC CASSQGGTGANYGYTF
TRBJ2-1 TRBV7-2 TRBD2 - TGTGCCAGCAGCGGAAGACTAGCGGGAGGGCCCAGGAATGAGCAGTTCTTC CASSGRLAGGPRNEQFF
TRBJ1-2 TRBV6-2/TRBV6-3 - - TGTGCCAGCAGCATCCGACAGAACTATGGCTACACCTTC CASSIRQNYGYTF
TRBJ1-2 TRBV6-5 TRBD1 - TGTGCCAGCAGATACTACCTAACCGGACAGGGGGGCTATGGCTACACCTTC CASRYYLTGQGGYGYTF
TRBJ2-5 TRBV20-1 - - TGCAGTGCTAGAGATCTGCTTACTCAAGAGACCCAGTACTTC CSARDLLTQETQYF
TRBJ1-4 TRBV20-1 - few TGCAGTGCTAGAGACAGGGACGAAAAACTGTTTTTT CSARDRDEKLFF
TRBJ1-2 TRBV20-1 - few TGCGCTATTAGGGGGACGTCTGGCTATGGCTACACCTTC CAIRGTSGYGYTF
TRBJ1-5 TRBV15 - - TGTGCCACCTCACTCGAGGGCAATCAGCCCCAGCATTTT CATSLEGNQPQHF
TRBJ1-6 TRBV27 TRBD1 once TGCGCCAGCAGCGCAGGGGGCTTGGGTAATTCACCCCTCCACTTT CASSAGGLGNSPLHF
TRBJ2-7 TRBV29-1 - - TGCAGCGTTGGGTCCCCTCCCTCCTACGAGCAGTACTTC CSVGSPPSYEQYF
TRBJ2-1 TRBV4-1 - - TGCGCCAGCAGCCAAGTAGCTCCCTACAATGAGCAGTTCTTC CASSQVAPYNEQFF
TRBJ2-1 TRBV24-1 - once TGTGCCACCAGTGATAGGAGGGGGGGCGGTGACAATGAGCAGTTCTTC CATSDRRGGGDNEQFF
TRBJ2-3 TRBV2 TRBD2 - TGTGCCAGCAGTGAGGGACTAGCGGAGGATACGCAGTATTTT CASSEGLAEDTQYF
TRBJ1-1 TRBV7-2 TRBD1 - TGTGCCAGCAGCTCGCAGGGGGCTGAAGCTTTCTTT CASSSQGAEAFF
TRBJ1-2 TRBV7-2 TRBD1 few TGTGCCAGCAGGTCAGGTGGAGGGACAGTTCGTGGCTACACCTTC CASRSGGGTVRGYTF
TRBJ2-7 TRBV10-2 TRBD2 - TGCGCCAGCGGGGGACTAGCGGGATCGTGCGAGCAGTACTTC CASGGLAGSCEQYF
TRBJ2-5 TRBV29-1 - few TGCAGCGTTCGGTCCGCTGAAGAGACCCAGTACTTC CSVRSAEETQYF
TRBJ2-5 TRBV29-1 TRBD2 few TGCAGCGTTGGAATCCAGCGGGGGACGTACCAAGAGACCCAGTACTTC CSVGIQRGTYQETQYF
TRBJ2-1 TRBV7-3 TRBD2 - TGTGCCAGCAGCTTCGCCCGGACTAGCAATGAGCAGTTCTTC CASSFARTSNEQFF
TRBJ1-1 TRBV29-1 - - TGCAGCGTTGGGACAGTGAACACTGAAGCTTTCTTT CSVGTVNTEAFF
TRBJ2-7 TRBV12-3/TRBV12-4 - - TGTGCCAGCAGTTTAGAAGTAGCGGCCACTTCCTACGAGCAGTACTTC CASSLEVAATSYEQYF
TRBJ1-3 TRBV28 - - TGTGCCAGCAGTGGACGGGGCCCGGTTTACACCATATATTTT CASSGRGPVYTIYF
TRBJ2-5 TRBV25-1 - - TGTGCCAGCAGTGCCAAAGAGACCCAGTACTTC CASSAKETQYF
TRBJ2-7 TRBV7-2 TRBD2 - TGTGCCAGCAGCCCAGGACTAGCGGTACTCTCCTACGAGCAGTACTTC CASSPGLAVLSYEQYF
TRBJ2-1 TRBV6-6 TRBD2 - TGTGCCAGCAGCTCCATGCGGGGGGGCATGGATGAGCAGTTCTTC CASSSMRGGMDEQFF
TRBJ2-5 TRBV20-1 - once TGCAGTGCCGAACCTAACTCCTGGGGGGAGGCACTGGAGACCCAGTACTTC CSAEPNSWGEALETQYF
TRBJ2-7 TRBV3-1 TRBD1 - TGTGCCAGCAGCCTAGGGACAGGGGGATTTGAAGAGCAGTACTTC CASSLGTGGFEEQYF
TRBJ1-2 TRBV7-9 - - TGTGCCAGCAGCTTCGGCTTCCCAGGGTTAGCAAACTATGGCTACACCTTC CASSFGFPGLANYGYTF
TRBJ2-5 TRBV11-2 TRBD2 few TGTGCCAGCAGCACGCGGACTAGCGGGGAGACCCAGTACTTC CASSTRTSGETQYF
TRBJ2-1 TRBV4-2 TRBD2 few TGTGCCAGCAGCCAAGTAGCGGGGGGTAGGGTGAATGAGCAGTTCTTC CASSQVAGGRVNEQFF
TRBJ2-3 TRBV29-1 - - TGCAGCGTTGAAGAGGCAGGGGTTGCAGATACGCAGTATTTT CSVEEAGVADTQYF